This section outlines one T cell receptor beta chain sequence together with its context. Its antigen is as yet unknown. TCRbeta libraries averaged around 42,000 productive templates per sample. Profiled with immunoSEQ multiplex PCR; TCRdb holds only in-frame clones, not every one. The sample holds about 8,000 clones, roughly three quarters seen once. The data were taken from a study of STAT3 mutations in large granular lymphocyte leukemia. At the level of the study: Roughly half of the longitudinally sequenced T-LGLL patients carried detectable canonical activating STAT3 mutations.

Notes on the study in general: In T-cell large granular lymphocyte leukemia, about half of patients showed multiple immunodominant subclonotypes. All newly emerging clones after therapy were STAT3 wild type.

V lost 2 bases to trimming and J lost 3 bases, with 11 bases between them. The CDR3 is made up of 14 amino acids. Germline V gene sequence: CDR1 KGHSH, CDR2 LQKENI. The chain employs TRBV18 and TRBJ2-7; D possibly corresponds to TRBD2 (5 bases). Sequences were obtained from peripheral blood mononuclear cells. The clonotype originates from a woman aged 35 to 49 with T-cell large granular lymphocyte leukemia. Some clones in this sample may be carry-over from other donors' samples. The CDR3 bases are TGTGCCAGCTCACCAGGACTCGGTAACTACGAGCAGTACTTC. This encodes CASSPGLGNYEQYF.